This T cell receptor (beta chain) was recorded in a study of T cell responses to AZD1222 COVID-19 vaccine (dated by TCRdb to the early 2020s). Broadly, across the study: AZD1222 recipients given second doses at about 4 weeks or at about 12 weeks were pooled, since spike-specific TCR depth and breadth were not found to differ between the two schedules. A total of 230 to 250 trial participants underwent TCR sequencing, of whom 207 received two doses of AZD1222 and about 26 received two doses of the MenACWY control vaccine. Enrollment into the trials was organized by age into subgroups of 18-55, 56-69 and 70-plus years, and those subgroups contained roughly 160, 29 and 62 TCR-sequenced participants, respectively. Broader findings and caveats from the paper: The vaccine-associated CD4 TCRs covered the entire spike protein, and the dominant responses fell in regions 160-218 and 743-854. Epitopes outside the regions mutated in the B.1.351 and B.1.1.7 variants were reportedly recognized by nearly half of the unique spike-specific TCRs. A significant rise in spike-specific TCR breadth and depth was observed after two AZD1222 doses relative to day 0 and relative to MenACWY recipients. Participants were mostly white British, with more females than males. The authors suggested clonal diversity may have been underestimated. No day 14 peak-response samples were available, so repertoires were characterized only after the peak T cell response. Only a handful of AZD1222 recipients were SARS-CoV-2 seropositive at baseline, limiting conclusions about previously exposed vaccinees. In the small 56-69-year group, the increase in depth fell short of significance, most likely because of low power.

As to this clone: Its antigen is unknown. No much larger clone is present one base from it, and per-base qualities are unavailable.

The CDR3 regions of human TCRbeta chains were analyzed by immunosequencing. The authors' pipeline ran thus. Repertoire TCRs were matched against a reference library of SARS-CoV-2-specific TCRs generated with the MIRA antigen-specificity platform. Breadth was defined as the fraction of unique TCRs that were SARS-CoV-2-associated, and depth was defined as the fraction of total T cells that were SARS-CoV-2-associated. Using the MIRA data, each spike-specific TCR was assigned both to the spike region to which the TCR was reactive and to a CD4 or CD8 class. Log10-transformed breadth and depth values were compared by one-way ANOVA with Sidak's multiple comparisons tests. The immuneACCESS repertoire file appears here via TCRdb, limited to in-frame rearrangements. These files lack a portion of the clones; in checked studies, under half of the deficit traces to unresolved V genes, and the cause of the others is not known. The V and J calls and clone size were taken over from that table, and D and trimming were inferred from the DNA. In this sample the table shows approximately 90,000 clones, roughly 92% of which occur a single time. Approximately 12% of the sample is held by the ten biggest clonotypes.

CDR1 SGHDT and CDR2 YYEEEE are derived from the germline V gene. V drops 5 bases and J drops 1 base, leaving 15 bases in between. There are 15 amino acids in the CDR3, from cysteine to phenylalanine inclusive. Here the CDR3 DNA is all that survives: 45 bases in frame from base 1. Sample time point, as interpreted from the label and publication: baseline before first vaccination. The vaccinee samples were drawn from two UK trials, COV001 and COV002, one of which was a single-blind randomized controlled phase 2/3 trial testing AZD1222 (ChAdOx1 nCoV-19) in healthy adults. For TCRbeta chain sequencing, PBMC samples from trial participants were taken at day 0 and at day 28 after the second dose.

The chain links TRBV5-6 with TRBJ1-1; the D gene is not confidently resolved. The source was peripheral blood, collected on day 0 of AZD1222 vaccination. The receptor's source is an adult in good health. The nucleotides are TGTGCCAGCAGGTCTCGAATCCGGGGGAACACTGAAGCTTTCTTT. Its translation reads: CASRSRIRGNTEAFF.